The 24 T cell receptor beta chains in this list originate from one sample, sequenced in a study of T cell responses to AZD1222 COVID-19 vaccine. Measured with immunoSEQ multiplex PCR; TCRdb has only the in-frame clones, and not every one. The sample includes over 150,000 clones, 80% to 90% of them seen just once. The sequences come from peripheral blood, collected on day 0 of MenACWY control vaccination. The origin of the receptors is an adult in good health.

The chain carries TRBV6-5 and TRBJ2-3; D ambiguous. The length of the CDR3 is 14 residues. Per germline, CDR1 MNHEY and CDR2 SVGAGI. V shed 1 base and J shed 4 bases, with 9 bases lying between them. The DNA for the CDR3 is TGTGCCAGCAGTTACTTGGGGAACGCAGATACGCAGTATTTT. Its translation: CASSYLGNADTQYF.

The chain uses TRBV7-2 and TRBJ2-1; 8 nucleotides align to TRBD2. Germline lookup yields CDR1 SGHTA and CDR2 FQGNSA. The CDR3 has 15 residues. V lost 5 bases and J lost 0; bases outside the gene matches: 3. CDR3 DNA: TGTGCCAGCAGCAGACTAGCGAGCTCCTACAATGAGCAGTTCTTC. Amino acids: CASSRLASSYNEQFF. The full variable domain, with the rest looked up from reference TRBV7-2 and TRBJ2-1, is GAGVSQSPSNKVTEKGKDVELRCDPISGHTALYWYRQSLGQGLEFLIYFQGNSAPDKSGLPSDRFSAERTGGSVSTLTIQRTQQEDSAVYLCASSRLASSYNEQFFGPGTRLTVL.

The chain carries TRBV4-1 and TRBJ1-5, with a weak D call TRBD1 (5 bases). The V end was cut by 0 bases, the J end by 1 base, with 7 bases between. Germline assignment: CDR1 MGHRA and CDR2 YSYEKL. CDR3 length equals 15 residues. CDR3 loop: CASSQDRGSNQPQHF. As DNA, the CDR3 is TGCGCCAGCAGCCAAGATCGGGGCAGCAATCAGCCCCAGCATTTT.

The chain joins TRBV10-2 to TRBJ2-7, with D unresolved. In germline, CDR1 is WSHSY, CDR2 SAAADI. Trimming pared 2 bases from V and 9 bases from J, leaving 17 bases between. The CDR3 totals 14 residues. The CDR3 sequence: CASSETSSLGVQYV. CDR3 in DNA: TGCGCCAGCAGTGAGACATCATCTTTGGGTGTGCAGTACGTC.

CDR3 DNA: TGTGCCAGCAGTTACCGGGAGGGCCTCAACGAGCAGTACTTC. Translating gives CASSYREGLNEQYF. This chain joins TRBV6-5 and TRBJ2-7; 8 bases match TRBD2. The CDR3 runs 14 residues. Germline-derived CDR1 and CDR2 are MNHEY and SVGAGI. V gave up 2 bases and J gave up 5 bases; unmatched junction bases: 5.

The chain recombines TRBV7-9 with TRBJ1-5, with unresolved D. The V gene's germline CDR1 is SEHNR and CDR2 FQNEAQ (reference sequence). This CDR3 is 17 amino acids long. The V end was cut by 4 bases, the J end by 1 base, with 17 bases between. CDR3 coding DNA: TGTGCCAGCAGCTATCATTCGGAGATAAGGAGCAATCAGCCCCAGCATTTT. It codes for CASSYHSEIRSNQPQHF. The complete variable domain, with remaining parts taken from reference TRBV7-9 and TRBJ1-5, reads DTGVSQNPRHKITKRGQNVTFRCDPISEHNRLYWYRQTLGQGPEFLTYFQNEAQLEKSRLLSDRFSAERPKGSFSTLEIQRTEQGDSAMYLCASSYHSEIRSNQPQHFGDGTRLSIL.

This chain uses TRBV19 with TRBJ2-5; 9 bases fit TRBD1. Germline CDR1 reads LNHDA; CDR2 reads SQIVND (reference sequence). CDR3 length: 15 residues. Trimming at V came to 1 base and at J to 5 bases, leaving 5 bases not matched to a gene. The CDR3 here is CASSIGGQGYETQYF. As DNA, the CDR3 is TGTGCCAGTAGTATAGGGGGACAGGGCTATGAGACCCAGTACTTC.

This clone was seen only once. This sequence joins TRBV7-2 and TRBJ2-3; TRBD2 aligns across 9 bases. The length of the CDR3 is 15 residues. The germline gives CDR1 SGHTA, CDR2 FQGNSA. With 3 bases clipped from V and 0 bases from J, the junction kept 1 base outside the gene matches. In DNA, the CDR3 is TGTGCCAGCAGCTTTAGCGGGAGAAGCACAGATACGCAGTATTTT. Its protein product is CASSFSGRSTDTQYF.

The V call is TRBV28, the J call TRBJ1-4, with D maybe TRBD1 (6 bases). V shed 3 bases and J shed 7 bases, with 21 bases lying between them. Germline V gene lookup returns CDR1 MDHEN and CDR2 SYDVKM. CDR3 length: 17 amino acids. CDR3 nucleotides: TGTGCCAGCAGTTTTAATCCCCCAGGGGCGCGAGGTGAAAAACTGTTTTTT. Translated, it gives CASSFNPPGARGEKLFF.

V and J are TRBV19 and TRBJ2-6, with 10 bases identical to TRBD1. The germline CDR1 and CDR2 sequences are LNHDA and SQIVND (reference sequence). The CDR3 covers 18 residues. V was clipped by 4 bases and J by 0 bases; unmatched bases: 6. This CDR3 reads CASSTRTGGGSGANVLTF. The DNA for the CDR3 is TGTGCCAGTAGTACCCGGACAGGGGGAGGCTCTGGGGCCAACGTCCTGACTTTC.

This clone was counted between two and nine times. The rearrangement uses TRBV12-5 and TRBJ2-7, with no clear D. Germline CDR1 is LGHNT and CDR2 is FRNRAP. Between the trimmed V and J ends, which lost 2 bases and 0 bases, there was a span of 20 bases. The CDR3 contains 18 residues. CDR3 in amino acids: CASGLTHDGVVDSYEQYF. The CDR3 DNA sequence: TGTGCTAGTGGTTTGACACACGATGGGGTGGTCGACTCCTACGAGCAGTACTTC.

V usage is TRBV5-1 and J usage is TRBJ2-1; no definite D call. This CDR3 comprises 13 residues. Germline assignment: CDR1 SGHRS and CDR2 YFSETQ. Trimming left V 0 bases short and J 8 bases short, with 9 bases between. The CDR3 coding sequence is TGCGCCAGCAGCTTGGAGTTTGCCGATGAGCAGTTCTTC. Its translation: CASSLEFADEQFF.

The chain uses TRBV12-3 or TRBV12-4 and TRBJ1-1; D remains unclear. This CDR3 has 11 amino acids. V lost 1 base to trimming and J lost 11 bases, with 8 bases between them. CDR3 protein: CASSLEREAFF. In nucleotides, the CDR3 is TGTGCCAGCAGTTTAGAGAGAGAGGCTTTCTTT.

This chain links TRBV6-5 with TRBJ2-2, with 7 bases that match TRBD1. Germline assignment: CDR1 MNHEY and CDR2 SVGAGI. J lost 0 bases, V lost 7 bases, and 5 bases had no gene match. The CDR3 covers 15 residues. The CDR3 nucleotides are TGTGCCAGCACCCGAGGGACAGCGAACACCGGGGAGCTGTTTTTT. Protein: CASTRGTANTGELFF.

The chain uses TRBV28 and TRBJ1-2; 11 bases are shared with TRBD1. There are 14 residues in the CDR3. V dropped 6 bases and J dropped 5; count of bases not matched to a gene: 5. CDR1 is MDHEN and CDR2 is SYDVKM in the germline V gene. The CDR3, as DNA: TGTGCCAGCAGCCGGACAGGGGGCGCGTATGGCTACACCTTC. It yields the protein CASSRTGGAYGYTF.

The rearrangement uses TRBV28 and TRBJ1-4, with D possibly TRBD1 on 5 matching bases. Germline V CDR1 and CDR2: MDHEN, SYDVKM. V was trimmed by 7 bases and J by 4 bases, leaving 13 bases between them. The CDR3 sequence is 14 residues long. CDR3 bases: TGTGCCAGCATACCTCAGGGCGTTAATGAAAAACTGTTTTTT. Its protein is CASIPQGVNEKLFF.

The chain recombines TRBV19 with TRBJ1-1, with D unresolved. There are 13 residues in the CDR3. Trimming pared 3 bases from V and 0 bases from J, leaving 5 bases between. Germline assignment: CDR1 LNHDA and CDR2 SQIVND (reference sequence). The CDR3 coding sequence is TGTGCCAGTAGTATTGGAATGAACACTGAAGCTTTCTTT. This codes for CASSIGMNTEAFF.

The rearrangement links TRBV29-1 to TRBJ2-3; 7 bases align to TRBD2. The V and J ends lost 4 bases and 4 bases, in that order; junction bases with no gene match: 2. This CDR3 spans 12 amino acids. Germline CDR1 is SQVTM and CDR2 is ANQGSEA. The CDR3 sequence: CSVGSGADTQYF. The CDR3 DNA sequence: TGCAGCGTTGGAAGCGGGGCAGATACGCAGTATTTT.

The chain joins TRBV29-1 to TRBJ2-7, with D possibly TRBD2 on 6 matching bases. V lost 4 bases to trimming and J lost 7 bases, with 14 bases between them. CDR3 length: 12 amino acids. In germline, CDR1 is SQVTM, CDR2 ANQGSEA. CDR3 protein: CSVVRPAGEQYF. In DNA form, the CDR3 reads TGCAGCGTTGTGAGGCCCGCGGGGGAGCAGTACTTC.

This CDR3 is CASSSGLAVRSYEQYF. The CDR3 nucleotides are TGTGCCAGCAGCTCCGGGCTAGCGGTACGCTCCTACGAGCAGTACTTC. The chain carries TRBV6-2 or TRBV6-3 and TRBJ2-7, with TRBD2 matching 7 bases. The CDR3 runs to 16 residues. Germline CDR1 and CDR2: MNHEY and SVGEGT. With V trimmed by 6 bases and J by 0 bases, 11 bases remained unmatched.

V gene TRBV18 combines with J gene TRBJ2-7, with D perhaps given as TRBD1 or TRBD2 (5 bases each). This CDR3 comprises 16 residues. CDR1 is KGHSH and CDR2 is LQKENI in the germline V gene. Trimming cost V 5 bases and J 2 bases, with 19 bases left between them. CDR3 in DNA: TGTGCCAGCTCATCGGGTGTGGGGACGGGGCCCTACGAGCAGTACTTC. Translated, it gives CASSSGVGTGPYEQYF.

The CDR3 protein is CASSVGTGYYEQYF. The CDR3 DNA sequence: TGTGCCAGCAGCGTAGGGACAGGGTACTACGAGCAGTACTTC. This chain uses TRBV9 with TRBJ2-7; 8 nucleotides match TRBD1. J was trimmed by 3 bases and V by 0 bases; bases with no gene match: 2. CDR3 length: 14 amino acids. Germline V lookup: CDR1 SGDLS, CDR2 YYNGEE.

J is TRBJ2-2 and V is TRBV5-1, with TRBD1 as a possible D gene (6 bases). The length of the CDR3 is 15 residues. V lost 5 bases to trimming and J lost 6 bases, with 17 bases between them. The germline V gene encodes CDR1 SGHRS and CDR2 YFSETQ. In DNA form, the CDR3 reads TGCGCCAGCAGTCTTGGACCCCAGGGGTCCGGGGAGCTGTTTTTT. Amino acid sequence: CASSLGPQGSGELFF.

The V and J genes are TRBV13 and TRBJ2-5; 10 positions agree with TRBD2. The V segment lost 6 bases and the J segment 0 bases; nucleotides outside the gene matches: 7. The CDR3 length is 16 residues. Germline V lookup: CDR1 PRHDT, CDR2 FYEKMQ (reference sequence). CDR3 sequence reads: CASSYTSGTNQETQYF. As DNA, the CDR3 is TGTGCCAGCAGTTATACTAGCGGGACCAACCAAGAGACCCAGTACTTC.